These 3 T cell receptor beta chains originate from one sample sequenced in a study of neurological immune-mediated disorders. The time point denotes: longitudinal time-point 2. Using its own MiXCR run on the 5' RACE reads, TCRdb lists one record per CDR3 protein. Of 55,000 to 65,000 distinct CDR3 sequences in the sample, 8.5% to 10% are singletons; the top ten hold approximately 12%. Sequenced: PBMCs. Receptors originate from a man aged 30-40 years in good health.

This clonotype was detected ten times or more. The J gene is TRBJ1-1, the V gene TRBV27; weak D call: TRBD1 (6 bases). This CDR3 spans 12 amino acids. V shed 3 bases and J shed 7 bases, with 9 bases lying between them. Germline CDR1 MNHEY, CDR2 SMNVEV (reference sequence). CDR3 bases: TGTGCCAGCAGTTTTTCGACAGGTGAAGCTTTCTTT. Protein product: CASSFSTGEAFF.

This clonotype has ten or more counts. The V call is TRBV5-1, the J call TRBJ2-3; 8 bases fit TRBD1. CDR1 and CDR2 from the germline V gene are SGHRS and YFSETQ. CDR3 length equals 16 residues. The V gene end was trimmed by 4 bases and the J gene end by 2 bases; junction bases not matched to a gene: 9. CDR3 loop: CASSVSTGVSTDTQYF. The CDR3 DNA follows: TGCGCCAGCAGCGTGTCGACAGGGGTGTCCACAGATACGCAGTATTTT.

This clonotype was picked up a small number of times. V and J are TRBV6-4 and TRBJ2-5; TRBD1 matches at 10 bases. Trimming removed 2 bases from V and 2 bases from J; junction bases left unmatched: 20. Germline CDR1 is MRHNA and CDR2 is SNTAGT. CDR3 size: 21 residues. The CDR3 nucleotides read TGTGCCAGCAGTGACGATAAACTAGTCCCGGGACAGGGGCCGGTACAAGAGACCCAGTACTTC. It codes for CASSDDKLVPGQGPVQETQYF.